This entry describes one TCR beta chain. It has no known antigen specificity. Qualities for individual bases were not recorded, and no much larger clone is one base off. The data were taken from a study of cytomegalovirus exposure and HLA in healthy donors (dated by TCRdb to about 2017). Context from the whole study: In an earlier analysis of some 550 of the donors, 250 to 350 Gb of sequence data and about 110 million unique TCR beta sequences from 150 million to 200 million T cells were reported. Approximately 300 gigabases of sequencing data and approximately 92 million unique TCR sequences made up an early release that covered several hundred HLA-typed donors. Of the 398 genotyped donors, approximately 81% were placed in the genetic ancestry cluster associated with self-reported Caucasian donors. The study aimed to test whether cataloging public T cell receptors could reveal signatures of past pathogen exposure. Using immunosequencing, the study profiled T cell repertoires from about 610 subjects and related those repertoires to cytomegalovirus serostatus. In addition to the first cohort of around 670 subjects, a separate validation cohort of some 120 different subjects was used. The study combined high-throughput TCR immunosequencing, statistical association of individual TCRs with disease status, and machine learning to predict cytomegalovirus infection status. In a later analysis, previously published TCR beta repertoires from about 670 donors were re-analyzed and high-resolution HLA genotyping was added so that TCR occurrence patterns could be studied. Rather than drawing on any new phenotypic data, the later analysis identified candidate immune exposures from TCR beta sequences and the way those sequences occurred across donors. In an earlier analysis of 550 to 700 of the donors, high-throughput TCR beta sequencing was used to judge whether each TCR beta V gene segment behaved as functional or pseudogenic. Alongside the repertoire data, information on donor age, sex, ethnicity and CMV serostatus was compiled. Genome-wide SNP genotypes for about three fifths of the roughly 700 donors were used in a later genetic analysis, which treated that subset as a discovery cohort. All discovery cohort repertoires had been generated using a single sequencing platform. HLA typing included class I and class II loci at four-digit resolution. The number of typed donors differed by locus: 629-630 for A, B, C, DRB1 and DQB1; roughly 510 for DQA1; approximately 610 for DPA1; and some 430 for DPB1. About five DR-DQ haplotypes were treated as single units for association and clustering because of strong linkage in the cohort. Across around 400 genotyped donors of the cohort, an average of roughly 250,000 unique TCR beta nucleotide sequences per donor were sequenced, and roughly 20% of those sequences were non-productive. Broader findings and caveats from the paper: Because counts were too low, 15 or so rarely observed V segments, including chromosome 9 orphons, were excluded from the earlier analysis of fewer than 650 of the donors. A later analysis associated about 16,000 TCR beta sequences with specific HLA alleles at a false discovery rate of 0.05. A later genetic analysis associated a missense DCLRE1C variant with V-gene and J-gene trimming of TCR beta chains, and an independent cohort replicated the association. An earlier analysis of around 600 of the donors showed that most TCR beta V segments appeared in productive rearrangements either about 87% or about 30% of the time, which broadly matched IMGT annotations. Linkage disequilibrium might explain the correlated functional status among segregating V segments, but an unknown experimental factor could not be excluded. Most CMV-associated TCR beta chains appeared to be HLA-restricted in a later analysis, and the HLA associations seemed to be driven largely by CMV exposure. The classifier was reported to diagnose cytomegalovirus status with high specificity and sensitivity in both the original and validation cohorts. Because some donors lacked HLA typing at each locus, the association tests relied only on the typed subset. Immune exposure information for the cohort was limited to CMV serostatus. A cluster of highly shared sequence variants was judged likely to represent a technical artifact of the sequencing pipeline. In vitro tests confirmed that a few of the cytomegalovirus-associated TCR beta chains recognize cytomegalovirus antigens. Roughly uniform sequencing depth across donors was assumed in presence/absence analyses, although this assumption may not hold. When HLA alleles, especially DR and DQ, strongly co-occurred, attributing TCR associations to individual alleles was difficult. In a later analysis, the rate of TCR association differed among HLA loci, with DRB1 alleles having the most associated TCRs and HLA-C alleles having the fewest. It was suggested by the authors that the approach could potentially be generalized to other disease states and immunological phenotypes. Compared with the roughly 700-donor mean, donors in an Asian-associated ancestry cluster had fewer N-insertions in productive TCRs, according to a later genetic analysis. A later analysis reported that several top co-occurrence clusters appeared linked to parvovirus B19, influenza, CMV and Epstein-Barr virus. While some public TCRs were present in many individuals, most TCR sequences turned up only very rarely across donors. The study gave a list of under 200 TCR beta chains associated with cytomegalovirus. The cohort was sequenced for TCR beta chains only, and without alpha or paired-chain data the features that could be detected were limited. A further reported finding was that TCR beta sequences accurately predicted the HLA-A and HLA-B alleles for most subjects in the first cohort. A later analysis found that HLA-associated TCR beta chains were more clonally expanded and had lower generation probabilities than equally common non-associated chains. Because the 87-base-pair reads could not distinguish some IMGT-functional V segments, including TRBV6-2 and TRBV6-3, those segments were excluded.

The library was built by means of the immunoSEQ multiplex PCR assay. A mixture of 60 forward primers for TCR Vbeta segments and 13 reverse primers for TCR Jbeta segments was used in the multiplex PCR. The CDR3 region of rearranged TCR beta genes was amplified from genomic DNA by a multiplex PCR assay. The Illumina HiSeq System was used to sequence the amplified TCR beta libraries as 87-base-pair reads. The source study handled its data this way. A later analysis counted about 82 million unique TCR beta chains across the 550 to 750 repertoires, and 10 million to 11 million of these chains were shared by at least two donors. A nearest-neighbor algorithm error-corrected the raw reads and collapsed the reads into unique sequences, merging closely related sequences to remove PCR and sequencing errors. Alignment of CDR3 sequences to IMGT reference sequences was used to assign V, D and J gene segments. For a sequence to be retained, a match of at least six nucleotides was required to both a V gene segment and a J gene segment. Rearrangements were classified as productive when the CDR3 lacked stop codons and remained in frame with V and J, and all other rearrangements were classified as non-productive. Following IMGT convention, CDR3 was defined as the stretch from the second conserved V-encoded cysteine to the conserved J-encoded phenylalanine. Sequences without an unambiguous match to a single V gene segment were excluded from the earlier analysis of several hundred of the donors. In an earlier analysis of some 590 of the donors, V segments were called functional above 56.7% productive rearrangements and were called segregating when the between-donor standard deviation exceeded 5%. A statistical classification framework was developed to diagnose cytomegalovirus status using the catalog of TCR beta chain sequences. In a later analysis, V and J genes were assigned by comparing TCR nucleotide sequences against IMGT/GENE-DB human TR gene sequences. Using the TCRdist pipeline, a later analysis assigned CDR3 sequences along with most-parsimonious VDJ recombination scenarios. A later analysis defined each TCR beta chain by its CDR3 amino acid sequence plus V-gene family, and excluded reads lacking a unique V-gene family. As a way to deal with suspected cross-contamination and a sequencing artifact, a later analysis dropped 450 to 600 nucleotide sequences that were highly shared and had low generation probability. In a later analysis, a clonal expansion index was calculated for each public chain from normalized within-repertoire ranks of inferred template counts. A later analysis computed generation probabilities with a VDJ recombination model fitted to out-of-frame rearrangements, and checked the results against IGoR. A later analysis scored TCR-TCR, TCR-HLA and TCR-CMV co-occurrence with hypergeometric tests, applying a repertoire-size bias correction to TCR pairs. In a later analysis, false discovery rates were estimated by permuting HLA or CMV assignments 20 times. A later analysis grouped co-occurring TCRs with DBSCAN, adding TCRdist sequence similarity when clustering within HLA-allele-positive subsets. Repertoires with fewer than 30,000 or more than 120,000 public chains, plus five repertoires with anomalous nucleotide sharing, were excluded from co-occurrence clustering. TCRdb took over this immuneACCESS table, retaining in-frame rearrangements with V and J assigned. Such tables are incomplete; in checked studies, under half of the missing clones stem from an unresolved V gene, and the remainder is unexplained. That table gives V, J and clone size, and the DNA gave D and trimming. This sample has fewer than 110,000 clones in its table, and 70% to 85% of those were observed once. The ten top clones hold roughly 4.2% of the sample.

V and J lose 2 bases and 12 bases, and a span of 5 bases separates them. Inclusive of the bounding cysteine and phenylalanine, the CDR3 is 11 residues long. CDR3 DNA only is kept here, 33 bases in frame from base 1. Reading the germline V gene gives CDR1 MNHNS and CDR2 SASEGT. The cohort consisted of 670 or so healthy bone marrow donors. At the time of sampling, every cohort member was nominally healthy, though immune exposures that went unrecorded were likely present. The donor tested CMV seronegative, placing the donor among the roughly 350 seronegative members of the cohort. A peripheral blood sample was provided by each donor, and peripheral blood mononuclear cells were used for TCR beta sequencing. The Qiagen DNeasy Blood Extraction Kit was used to extract genomic DNA from the blood cell samples.

This receptor was identified in a male donor in good health and CMV-seronegative. Recombination joined TRBV6-1 with TRBJ2-6; no D gene can be assigned with confidence. The sample comprised PBMCs. The CDR3 corresponds to CASSETAVLTF. The DNA is TGTGCCAGCAGTGAAACAGCCGTCCTGACTTTC.